Each of the 25 T cell receptor beta chains below was sequenced from the same sample in a study of T cell clonotyping in hematopoietic cell transplantation. The data were produced by immunoSEQ multiplex PCR, yet TCRdb's version contains in-frame clones alone and is incomplete. The repertoire has under 9,500 clones, 80% to 90% of them found once; the top ten carry about 4.6%. The sequences come from peripheral blood mononuclear cells, collected 180 days after allogeneic stem cell transplant. The source is a female patient aged 45-60 years who had an allogeneic stem cell transplant from an unrelated donor, so the T cells may come from the graft donor. Some clones in this sample may be carry-over from other donors' samples.

The chain couples TRBV4-3 to TRBJ1-6, with D possibly TRBD1 on 6 matching bases. The CDR3 sequence is 15 residues long. The V end lost 0 bases, the J end lost 8 bases, and 11 bases lay between the germline ends. Looked up from germline, CDR1 is LGHNA and CDR2 is YSLEER. The CDR3 sequence is CASSQEQGSYSPLHF. The DNA for the CDR3 is TGCGCCAGCAGCCAAGAGCAGGGGAGTTATTCACCCCTCCACTTT.

The DNA of the CDR3 is TGTGCCAGCAGGAACCCGGGGACAGAAGAGACCCAGTACTTC. As protein: CASRNPGTEETQYF. This rearrangement joins TRBV2 to TRBJ2-5, with 7 nucleotides matching TRBD1. Trimming cost V 6 bases and J 3 bases; bases outside gene matches: 7. The germline CDR1 and CDR2 sequences are SNHLY and FYNNEI. The CDR3 consists of 14 residues.

This clone has only one observation. The J gene is TRBJ1-1, the V gene TRBV29-1, with D unclear. The CDR3 is made up of 10 amino acids. The ends were cut back, 6 bases at V and 6 bases at J, with 8 bases in the middle. Looked up from germline, CDR1 is SQVTM and CDR2 is ANQGSEA. CDR3 residues: CSVRIAEAFF. In nucleotides, the CDR3 is TGCAGCGTCAGGATCGCTGAAGCTTTCTTT.

As regards this clone: The junction shows a germline mismatch at one end, possibly a read error. The CDR3 is CAWSPHVGSTIYF. DNA of the CDR3: TGTGCCTGGAGTCCCCACGTTGGAAGCACCATATATTTT. This chain uses TRBV30 with TRBJ1-3; the D is unclear. Germline lookup yields CDR1 GTSNPN and CDR2 SVGIG (reference sequence). CDR3 length: 13 amino acids.

The genes are TRBV5-1 and TRBJ1-2; a weak D match, TRBD1 (6 bases). Germline V gene data show CDR1 as SGHRS and CDR2 as YFSETQ. This CDR3 region has 15 residues. V was trimmed by 4 bases and J by 6 bases, leaving 19 bases between them. CDR3 sequence (DNA): TGCGCCAGCAGCCTACAACAGGGCGCGAGGGATGGCTACACCTTC. Translated: CASSLQQGARDGYTF.

V usage is TRBV6-6 and J usage is TRBJ1-1; D is undetermined. The germline V and J ends were trimmed by 3 bases and 5 bases, with 10 bases remaining between them. The CDR3 length is 13 residues. CDR1 is MNHNY, CDR2 SVGAGI, per germline (reference sequence). The CDR3 here is CASSYPVWTEAFF. In DNA form, the CDR3 reads TGTGCCAGCAGTTATCCCGTCTGGACTGAAGCTTTCTTT.

This chain connects TRBV9 to TRBJ2-7; 8 bases match TRBD2. With 0 bases clipped from V and 0 bases from J, the junction kept 5 bases outside the gene matches. The CDR3 has 16 residues. The germline gives CDR1 SGDLS, CDR2 YYNGEE. As DNA, the CDR3 is TGTGCCAGCAGCGTAGGACTAGCGCCGCTCTCCTACGAGCAGTACTTC. This codes for CASSVGLAPLSYEQYF.

The chain employs TRBV14 and TRBJ1-2, with 7 bases that match TRBD1. Germline trimming cut 5 bases from V and 3 bases from J; bases unmatched to any gene: 3. The CDR3 is 13 residues long. Looked up from germline, CDR1 is SGHDN and CDR2 is FVKESK. The CDR3 DNA is TGTGCCAGCAGCGAACAGGGGTACTATGGCTACACCTTC. Its protein product is CASSEQGYYGYTF.

The chain joins TRBV6-1 to TRBJ2-5; 16 bases line up with TRBD2. J gave up 11 bases and V 3 bases, and 9 bases lay outside the gene matches. The CDR3 covers 16 residues. In germline, CDR1 is MNHNS, CDR2 SASEGT. The CDR3 DNA sequence: TGTGCCAGCAGTGACCTGGGACTAGCGGGGGGGAGGGAGCAGTACTTC. It specifies CASSDLGLAGGREQYF.

As for this clone: Mismatch with germline at one junction end may stem from a read error. J is TRBJ1-3 and V is TRBV30; weak D call: TRBD1 (5 bases). Germline V gives CDR1 GTSNPN, CDR2 SVGIG (reference sequence). The length of the CDR3 is 14 residues. CDR3 sequence reads: CTWSGFRAGNTIYF. The CDR3, as DNA: TGTACCTGGAGTGGGTTCAGGGCTGGAAACACCATATATTTT.

The chain employs TRBV7-2 and TRBJ2-7, with 9 positions matching TRBD1. Germline V CDR1 and CDR2: SGHTA, FQGNSA. Trimming removed 5 bases from V and 0 bases from J; junction bases left unmatched: 8. The CDR3 extends over 16 amino acids. Here the CDR3 reads CASSRDRDRDSYEQYF. The CDR3 DNA follows: TGTGCCAGCAGCAGAGACCGGGACAGGGACTCCTACGAGCAGTACTTC.

V usage is TRBV28 and J usage is TRBJ2-7; D gene uncertain. The CDR3 is 13 residues long. Germline V gives CDR1 MDHEN, CDR2 SYDVKM. The V end was cut by 2 bases, the J end by 4 bases, with 9 bases between. CDR3 DNA: TGTGCCAGCAGTTTAAACCCTCCATACGAGCAGTACTTC. Encoded protein: CASSLNPPYEQYF.

The chain is built from TRBV19 and TRBJ1-2, with D possibly TRBD1 on 6 matching bases. The CDR3 has 16 amino acids. The germline V gene encodes CDR1 LNHDA and CDR2 SQIVND (reference sequence). The germline V and J ends were trimmed by 9 bases and 4 bases, with 24 bases remaining between them. CDR3 DNA sequence: TGTGCCAGCCGACCCTTTAGTACAGGGAACGGCTATGGCTACACCTTC. Amino acid sequence: CASRPFSTGNGYGYTF.

The CDR3 region is CASSAPREAGELFF. The CDR3 DNA reads TGTGCCAGCAGTGCCCCAAGGGAGGCCGGGGAGCTGTTTTTT. This chain uses TRBV25-1 with TRBJ2-2, with a tentative D call TRBD2 (6 bases). This CDR3 is 14 amino acids long. The V end lost 4 bases, the J end lost 6 bases, and 12 bases lay between the germline ends. Germline CDR1 and CDR2: MGHDK and SYGVNS.

The rearrangement links TRBV29-1 to TRBJ1-2, with TRBD1 as a possible D gene (5 bases). The CDR3 is 16 amino acids. Trimming left V 4 bases short and J 3 bases short, with 21 bases between. Germline lookup yields CDR1 SQVTM and CDR2 ANQGSEA. CDR3 sequence reads: CSVARRAEGPYYGYTF. The DNA of the CDR3 is TGCAGCGTTGCCCGTCGGGCAGAGGGACCCTACTATGGCTACACCTTC.

The chain uses TRBV5-1 and TRBJ2-2, with D possibly matching TRBD1 (6 bases). V was pared by 2 bases and J by 3 bases, with 11 bases between. Germline CDR1 reads SGHRS; CDR2 reads YFSETQ. The length of the CDR3 is 15 residues. CDR3 loop: CASSFKTGHTGELFF. The CDR3 region has the DNA TGCGCCAGCAGCTTTAAGACAGGACACACCGGGGAGCTGTTTTTT. Looking up the rest from reference TRBV5-1 and TRBJ2-2 gives the full variable domain: KAGVTQTPRYLIKTRGQQVTLSCSPISGHRSVSWYQQTPGQGLQFLFEYFSETQRNKGNFPGRFSGRQFSNSRSEMNVSTLELGDSALYLCASSFKTGHTGELFFGEGSRLTVL.

This clone was counted a single time. The V gene is TRBV9, the J gene TRBJ2-7; D is possibly TRBD2 (5 bases). In germline, CDR1 is SGDLS, CDR2 YYNGEE. Between the trimmed V and J ends, which lost 0 bases and 3 bases, there was a span of 10 bases. The CDR3 totals 14 residues. The CDR3 loop reads CASSVGGADYEQYF. CDR3 DNA: TGTGCCAGCAGCGTAGGGGGAGCTGACTACGAGCAGTACTTC.

The chain combines TRBV6-5 with TRBJ2-1, with D possibly TRBD2 on 6 matching bases. The CDR3 sequence is 12 residues long. Germline V gene sequence: CDR1 MNHEY, CDR2 SVGAGI. The V end lost 4 bases, the J end lost 8 bases, and 9 bases lay between the germline ends. The CDR3 region has the DNA TGTGCCAGCAGTTGGAGGAGGGATGAGCAGTTCTTC. Protein: CASSWRRDEQFF.

V gene TRBV28 combines with J gene TRBJ1-1; D call uncertain. The V end was cut by 8 bases, the J end by 1 base, with 5 bases between. CDR1 and CDR2 from the germline V gene are MDHEN and SYDVKM. The CDR3 spans 11 residues. The CDR3 spells CASWGNTEAFF. Here the CDR3 DNA reads TGTGCCAGCTGGGGGAACACTGAAGCTTTCTTT.

CDR3 sequence (DNA): TGTGCCAGCAGCTACGGACACCCGGGACAGGGGAAGAAAAAACTGTTTTTT. As protein: CASSYGHPGQGKKKLFF. The chain combines TRBV7-9 with TRBJ1-4; 10 nucleotides match TRBD1. The germline gives CDR1 SEHNR, CDR2 FQNEAQ (reference sequence). The CDR3 consists of 17 residues. The V and J ends lost 4 bases and 9 bases, in that order; junction bases with no gene match: 14.

The J gene is TRBJ2-2, the V gene TRBV4-2; 7 positions agree with TRBD1. Germline CDR1 and CDR2: LGHNA and YNFKEQ. The CDR3 sequence is 14 residues long. Trimming cost V 1 base and J 5 bases; bases outside gene matches: 1. In DNA, the CDR3 is TGTGCCAGCAGCCAAGCCAGGGGGACCGGGGAGCTGTTTTTT. Translation: CASSQARGTGELFF.

V is TRBV30 and J is TRBJ1-1; D ambiguous. Germline V lookup: CDR1 GTSNPN, CDR2 SVGIG (reference sequence). CDR3 size: 11 residues. Trimming left V 7 bases short and J 1 base short, with 7 bases between. CDR3 bases: TGTGCCTTCGAGAGGAACACTGAAGCTTTCTTT. Translated, it gives CAFERNTEAFF.

V usage is TRBV2 and J usage is TRBJ1-2; D remains ambiguous. Germline CDR1 reads SNHLY; CDR2 reads FYNNEI. V lost 2 bases to trimming and J lost 4 bases, with 11 bases between them. CDR3 length equals 14 residues. Here the CDR3 reads CASSEWRPSYGYTF. Written as DNA, the CDR3 is TGTGCCAGCAGTGAATGGAGGCCGAGCTATGGCTACACCTTC. Using reference TRBV2 and TRBJ1-2 for the parts outside the CDR3, the full variable domain is EPEVTQTPSHQVTQMGQEVILRCVPISNHLYFYWYRQILGQKVEFLVSFYNNEISEKSEIFDDQFSVERPDGSNFTLKIRSTKLEDSAMYFCASSEWRPSYGYTFGSGTRLTVV.

V and J are TRBV30 and TRBJ1-2, with 8 positions matching TRBD1. CDR1 is GTSNPN, CDR2 SVGIG, per germline (reference sequence). The CDR3 runs to 12 residues. V trimming: 7 bases; J trimming: 6 bases; junction bases outside the gene matches: 7. The CDR3 region is CASDRGGNGYTF. Written as DNA, the CDR3 is TGTGCCTCTGACAGGGGAGGAAATGGCTACACCTTC.

This clone was observed a single time. CDR3 DNA sequence: TGTGCCAGTAGTATCCAGGCTAACAGCAATCAGCCCCAGCATTTT. Translating it yields CASSIQANSNQPQHF. V usage is TRBV19 and J usage is TRBJ1-5, with D unresolved. Deletions cut 3 bases from V and 1 base from J, with 10 bases between. Per germline, CDR1 LNHDA and CDR2 SQIVND (reference sequence). The CDR3 has 15 amino acids.